The source of this T cell receptor beta chain is a study of blood T cell repertoires in COVID-19. Turning to the study itself: There were acute and convalescent COVID-19 samples, and they came from the United States, Italy and Spain. In each case, the material was cDNA or gDNA derived from T cells, B-cell-depleted T cells, or PBMCs.

V dropped 3 bases and J dropped 4; count of bases not matched to a gene: 13. Germline V lookup: CDR1 LGHNA, CDR2 YNFKEQ. CDR3 length: 18 residues. Assay used: immunoSEQ multiplex PCR; TCRdb lists only in-frame clones, some missing. The sample holds approximately 30,000 clones; around 87% are singletons and the top ten take 44%. The TCR sequence derives from a human donor in a cohort sampled during active COVID-19. V usage is TRBV4-2 and J usage is TRBJ1-3; 9 positions agree with TRBD1. Sequencing input: peripheral blood. CDR3 DNA: TGTGCCAGCAGCCAGACGAACCCGGGACAGGGATCCGGAAACACCATATATTTT. This sequence encodes CASSQTNPGQGSGNTIYF.